These 23 T cell receptor beta chains share one sample of origin, sequenced in a study of T cells in Graves' hyperthyroidism and ophthalmopathy. Amplification yielded TCR beta CDR3 regions, with RNA transcripts as the source. HTBI primers were used for first-round RT-PCR of the TCR CDR3. TCRdb recomputed calls from the multiplex PCR reads with MiXCR, one row per CDR3 protein. The table has 470,000 or so distinct CDR3 sequences, about a fifth seen once. The sample comprised blood. These receptors all come from a man in his late teens or twenties with Graves' hyperthyroidism.

This clonotype was recorded many times. The genes are TRBV20-1 and TRBJ1-3; 7 bases are a match to TRBD1. Unmatched junction bases numbered 2, after V lost 3 bases and J lost 0 bases. Germline V gene lookup returns CDR1 DFQATT and CDR2 SNEGSKA (reference sequence). This CDR3 region has 14 residues. CDR3 protein: CSARTGSSGNTIYF. The CDR3 region has the DNA TGCAGTGCTAGGACAGGGAGCTCTGGAAACACCATATATTTT.

In this sample, this clonotype turned up a few times. The chain links TRBV6-2 or TRBV6-3 to TRBJ2-7, with TRBD2 matching 8 bases. The CDR3 is made up of 14 amino acids. V was pared by 7 bases and J by 9 bases, with 14 bases of the junction left unmatched. CDR1 and CDR2 from the germline V gene are MNHEY and SVGEGT. CDR3 nucleotide sequence: TGTGCCAGCACCCCCCCCGGGAGGGCCGTCGGGCAGTACTTC. This gives the protein CASTPPGRAVGQYF.

The DNA for the CDR3 is TGTGCCAGCAGTGAGGCAGGGGTATATAGCAATCAGCCCCAGCATTTT. Amino acid sequence: CASSEAGVYSNQPQHF. The genes are TRBV6-1 and TRBJ1-5, with D maybe TRBD1 (6 bases). There are 16 residues in the CDR3. Germline lookup yields CDR1 MNHNS and CDR2 SASEGT. The V end lost 3 bases, the J end lost 0 bases, and 12 bases lay between the germline ends.

The CDR3: CASSPRGKPYEQYF. As DNA, the CDR3 is TGTGCCAGCAGCCCCCGGGGGAAGCCCTACGAGCAGTACTTC. The V call is TRBV7-9, the J call TRBJ2-7; D may be TRBD2 (6 bases). Germline-derived CDR1 and CDR2 are SEHNR and FQNEAQ (reference sequence). CDR3 size: 14 residues. Trimming took off 5 bases at V and 2 bases at J, with 13 bases between the two ends.

This clonotype was seen at least ten times. The rearrangement links TRBV19 to TRBJ1-1; maybe TRBD1 (5 bases). The germline CDR1 and CDR2 sequences are LNHDA and SQIVND (reference sequence). V dropped 6 bases and J dropped 7 bases, with 15 bases sitting between them. The CDR3 has 13 amino acids. CDR3 sequence reads: CASRPGPRVEAFF. In DNA form, the CDR3 reads TGTGCCAGTAGACCGGGGCCAAGGGTTGAAGCTTTCTTT.

This clonotype was seen at least ten times. V usage is TRBV28 and J usage is TRBJ2-5; D is possibly TRBD2 (6 bases). Trimming took 5 bases from V and 2 from J, leaving 9 bases between them. Per germline, CDR1 MDHEN and CDR2 SYDVKM. There are 13 residues in the CDR3. The CDR3 DNA reads TGTGCCAGCAGTCGGACTACTCAAGAGACCCAGTACTTC. Residues: CASSRTTQETQYF.

This clonotype was found many times. The chain employs TRBV7-2 and TRBJ2-5; tentatively, D is TRBD1 or TRBD2 (6 bases each). This CDR3 has 15 amino acids. Germline V gene sequence: CDR1 SGHTA, CDR2 FQGNSA. V dropped 5 bases and J dropped 5 bases, with 18 bases sitting between them. The CDR3 DNA reads TGTGCCAGCAGCCCGAGGGGGGCCTCGGGGGAGACCCAGTACTTC. Its translation: CASSPRGASGETQYF.

This clonotype was seen many times. The chain employs TRBV2 and TRBJ1-1; D is possibly TRBD1 (5 bases). V lost 2 bases, J lost 0 bases, and 16 bases lay in between. This CDR3 has 17 amino acids. Germline assignment: CDR1 SNHLY and CDR2 FYNNEI. The CDR3 nucleotides are TGTGCCAGCAGTGAATTTTCGACAGCTCTCATGAACACTGAAGCTTTCTTT. It yields the protein CASSEFSTALMNTEAFF.

The chain is built from TRBV20-1 and TRBJ2-5, with 12 bases lining up with TRBD2. Germline CDR1 reads DFQATT; CDR2 reads SNEGSKA (reference sequence). CDR3 length: 14 amino acids. Losses at the gene ends were 6 bases for V and 7 bases for J; bases not matched to a gene: 9. The CDR3 DNA reads TGCAGTGCCGAGACTAGCGGGAGTCTGATGACCCAGTACTTC. Residues: CSAETSGSLMTQYF.

This clonotype was recorded at least ten times. The chain carries TRBV7-2 and TRBJ1-2; D is ambiguous. Trimming cost V 1 base and J 4 bases, with 13 bases left between them. There are 15 residues in the CDR3. Germline lookup yields CDR1 SGHTA and CDR2 FQGNSA. The CDR3 spells CASSLVLPLSYGYTF. The CDR3 DNA follows: TGTGCCAGCAGCTTAGTCCTGCCCCTTAGCTATGGCTACACCTTC. Filled out from reference TRBV7-2 and TRBJ1-2, the complete variable domain reads GAGVSQSPSNKVTEKGKDVELRCDPISGHTALYWYRQSLGQGLEFLIYFQGNSAPDKSGLPSDRFSAERTGGSVSTLTIQRTQQEDSAVYLCASSLVLPLSYGYTFGSGTRLTVV.

This clonotype came up many times. V is TRBV11-2 and J is TRBJ2-2, with a tentative D call TRBD1 (6 bases). In germline, CDR1 is SGHAT, CDR2 FQNNGV. The V and J ends lost 6 bases and 9 bases respectively, with 20 bases between them. The CDR3 has 15 amino acids. The chain's CDR3 is CASRSAGAIYRELFF. DNA of the CDR3: TGTGCCAGCAGATCAGCAGGGGCCATATACAGGGAGCTGTTTTTT.

This clonotype was counted many times. This sequence joins TRBV12-3 or TRBV12-4 and TRBJ2-2; D is possibly TRBD2 (6 bases). This CDR3 has 15 residues. V dropped 4 bases and J dropped 0 bases, with 9 bases sitting between them. The CDR3 here is CASSWGLANTGELFF. In DNA form, the CDR3 reads TGTGCCAGCAGTTGGGGACTTGCGAACACCGGGGAGCTGTTTTTT.

This clonotype was counted between two and nine times. V gene TRBV30 combines with J gene TRBJ2-2; TRBD2 matches 12 bases. CDR1 and CDR2 (germline): GTSNPN, SVGIG (reference sequence). V lost 6 bases to trimming and J lost 5 bases; unmatched junction nucleotides: 4. There are 14 residues in the CDR3. Here the CDR3 reads CACRTSGVTGELFF. The CDR3 region has the DNA TGTGCCTGTCGGACTAGCGGGGTAACCGGGGAGCTGTTTTTT.

This chain uses TRBV13 with TRBJ2-7; tentatively, D is TRBD2 (6 bases). The germline gives CDR1 PRHDT, CDR2 FYEKMQ (reference sequence). Trimming removed 2 bases at V and 2 bases at J, with 13 bases between. The CDR3 is made up of 15 amino acids. The chain's CDR3 is CASSLKAGATYEQYF. The CDR3 DNA follows: TGTGCCAGCAGCTTAAAAGCGGGTGCAACCTACGAGCAGTACTTC.

The rearrangement uses TRBV19 and TRBJ1-2, with D possibly TRBD1 on 6 matching bases. Deletions cut 5 bases from V and 8 bases from J, with 18 bases between. This CDR3 has 14 residues. Looked up from germline, CDR1 is LNHDA and CDR2 is SQIVND (reference sequence). The CDR3 sequence is CASSPRRGAGGYTF. The CDR3 DNA is TGTGCCAGTAGTCCTCGACGGGGGGCTGGCGGCTACACCTTC.

The chain is built from TRBV29-1 and TRBJ2-2, with D tentatively TRBD1 (7 bases). This CDR3 is 15 amino acids long. V gave up 3 bases and J gave up 2 bases, with 13 bases separating them. CDR1 and CDR2 (germline): SQVTM, ANQGSEA. As DNA, the CDR3 is TGCAGCGTTGACGCGGGACAGCTTAACACCGGGGAGCTGTTTTTT. This codes for CSVDAGQLNTGELFF.

The V call is TRBV4-1, the J call TRBJ2-7, with 7 bases that match TRBD1. The CDR3 runs to 16 residues. V lost 1 base to trimming and J lost 1 base; unmatched junction nucleotides: 7. Germline-derived CDR1 and CDR2 are MGHRA and YSYEKL. The CDR3 reads CASSQAAGQVSYEQYF. In DNA form, the CDR3 reads TGCGCCAGCAGCCAAGCTGCCGGACAGGTTTCCTACGAGCAGTACTTC.

In this sample, this clonotype turned up a few times. The chain uses TRBV12-3 or TRBV12-4 and TRBJ1-2, with 8 bases fitting TRBD1. The CDR3 sequence is 17 residues long. V gave up 7 bases and J gave up 5 bases; unmatched junction bases: 18. DNA for the CDR3: TGTGCCAGCACCATCAGACAGGGGCCCGCCGGGGGGTATGGCTACACCTTC. This sequence encodes CASTIRQGPAGGYGYTF.

The genes are TRBV12-3 or TRBV12-4 and TRBJ1-1; tentative D call: TRBD1 (5 bases). CDR3 length: 15 amino acids. Trimming took off 1 base at V and 0 bases at J, with 9 bases between the two ends. The CDR3 reads CASSLGGEMNTEAFF. CDR3 DNA: TGTGCCAGCAGTTTAGGGGGGGAGATGAACACTGAAGCTTTCTTT.

This clonotype came up a few times. V is TRBV3-1 and J is TRBJ1-5, with 8 positions matching TRBD1. J was trimmed by 6 bases and V by 10 bases; bases with no gene match: 11. Germline V gene sequence: CDR1 LGHDT, CDR2 YNNKEL (reference sequence). This CDR3 is 14 amino acids long. The CDR3 nucleotides read TGTGCCACCATTCCGGGACAGGTCTCTCAGCCCCAGCATTTT. Protein sequence: CATIPGQVSQPQHF.

In DNA, the CDR3 is TGCGCCAGCAGCCAAGTGGGGGACCAGCCCCAGCATTTT. It encodes CASSQVGDQPQHF. The chain joins TRBV4-1 to TRBJ1-5, with D perhaps matching TRBD1 (5 bases). Trimming took off 1 base at V and 7 bases at J, with 8 bases between the two ends. Germline V lookup: CDR1 MGHRA, CDR2 YSYEKL. This CDR3 spans 13 amino acids.

This clonotype was detected a few times. The chain combines TRBV11-2 with TRBJ2-2, with D possibly being TRBD2 (7 bases). The V and J ends lost 4 bases and 4 bases respectively, with 19 bases between them. Germline V gene data show CDR1 as SGHAT and CDR2 as FQNNGV. The CDR3 extends over 17 amino acids. CDR3 sequence (DNA): TGTGCCAGCAGCTCCTTCCAAGGGGGGGCAGGCACCGGGGAGCTGTTTTTT. Residues: CASSSFQGGAGTGELFF. Filled out from reference TRBV11-2 and TRBJ2-2, the complete variable domain reads EAGVAQSPRYKIIEKRQSVAFWCNPISGHATLYWYQQILGQGPKLLIQFQNNGVVDDSQLPKDRFSAERLKGVDSTLKIQPAKLEDSAVYLCASSSFQGGAGTGELFFGEGSRLTVL.

This clonotype has ten or more counts. This rearrangement joins TRBV28 to TRBJ1-3; no firm D call. CDR1 is MDHEN, CDR2 SYDVKM, per germline. The CDR3 runs to 18 residues. The V end was cut by 5 bases, the J end by 3 bases, with 23 bases between. DNA of the CDR3: TGTGCCAGCAGTCCCCGACAAGGACCACGGTCTGGTGGAAACACCATATATTTT. This sequence encodes CASSPRQGPRSGGNTIYF.